This T cell receptor beta chain was identified during a study of metastatic and nonmetastatic thyroid tumors. About the study: The study looked at repertoires side by side in blood and in tumor or nodule tissue from malignant and benign thyroid patients. Study-wide results and caveats: Malignant tumors reportedly showed significantly higher TCR beta diversity than benign nodules in both blood and tumor.

On this clone: Its specificity is not known. A much larger clonotype is one base distant, so this may be a read error.

Thyroid surgery took place with no prior treatment in any patient. V was cut by 7 bases and J by 3 bases, with 10 bases left in between. The CDR3 is 13 residues long. Germline-derived CDR1 and CDR2 are MDHEN and SYDVKM. Original processing notes: In papillary thyroid cancer, a distant-metastasis classifier was built using CDR3 differences across clinicopathological groups. Using MiXCR, TCRdb reanalyzed the PCR reads. In this record, the V and J calls reflect TCRdb's handling and not the investigators' own analysis. Of about 21,000 clones detected, over 25% appear once; the ten largest clones hold 13% to 15%.

The receptor's source is a male donor with papillary thyroid cancer or a benign thyroid nodule (not recorded which). Some clones in this sample may be carry-over from other donors' samples. The chain uses TRBV28 and TRBJ1-3; D is uncertain. The sample taken for sequencing was tumor tissue. The CDR3 nucleotides are TGTGCCAGCAAAGACAACTTTGGAAACACCATATATTTT. It codes for CASKDNFGNTIYF.